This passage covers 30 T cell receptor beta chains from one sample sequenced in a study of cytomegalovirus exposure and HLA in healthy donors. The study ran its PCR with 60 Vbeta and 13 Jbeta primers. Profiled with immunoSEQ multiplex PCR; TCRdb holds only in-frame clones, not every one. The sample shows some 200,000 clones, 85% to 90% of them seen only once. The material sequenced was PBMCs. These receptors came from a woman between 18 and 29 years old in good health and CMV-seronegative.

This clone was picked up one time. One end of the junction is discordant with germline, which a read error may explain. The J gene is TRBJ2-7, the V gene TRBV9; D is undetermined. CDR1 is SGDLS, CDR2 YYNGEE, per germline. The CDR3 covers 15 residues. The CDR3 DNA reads TGTGCCAGCAGCGTAGATTTCGGTTCCTCCGACGAGCAGTACTTC. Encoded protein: CASSVDFGSSDEQYF.

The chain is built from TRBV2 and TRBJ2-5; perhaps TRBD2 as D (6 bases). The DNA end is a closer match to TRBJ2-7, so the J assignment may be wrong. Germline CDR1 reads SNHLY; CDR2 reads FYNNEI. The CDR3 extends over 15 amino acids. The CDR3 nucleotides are TGTGCCAGCAGACGGGCCCCTAGCGACTCCTACGAGCAGTACTTC. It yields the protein CASRRAPSDSYEQYF.

CDR3 region: CASSPSTGMGGSGANVLTF. As DNA, the CDR3 is TGCGCCAGCAGCCCCAGCACAGGAATGGGGGGCTCTGGGGCCAACGTCCTGACTTTC. The chain employs TRBV4-3 and TRBJ2-6; D is possibly TRBD2 (6 bases). Germline V gene sequence: CDR1 LGHNA, CDR2 YSLEER. The V gene lost 4 bases and the J gene lost 0 bases, with 19 bases spanning the gap. This CDR3 contains 19 residues.

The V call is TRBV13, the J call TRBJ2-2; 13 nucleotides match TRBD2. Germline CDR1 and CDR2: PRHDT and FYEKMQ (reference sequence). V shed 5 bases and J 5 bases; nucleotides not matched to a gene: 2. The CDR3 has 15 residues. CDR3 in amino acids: CASSGTSGITGELFF. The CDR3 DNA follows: TGTGCCAGCAGCGGGACTAGCGGGATTACCGGGGAGCTGTTTTTT.

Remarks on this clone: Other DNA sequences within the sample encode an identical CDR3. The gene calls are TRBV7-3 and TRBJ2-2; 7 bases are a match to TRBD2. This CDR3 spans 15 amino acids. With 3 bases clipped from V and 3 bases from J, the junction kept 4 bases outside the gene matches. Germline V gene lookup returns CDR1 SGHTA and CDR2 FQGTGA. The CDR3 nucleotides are TGTGCCAGCAGCTTGTTGGCGGGAGACACCGGGGAGCTGTTTTTT. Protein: CASSLLAGDTGELFF.

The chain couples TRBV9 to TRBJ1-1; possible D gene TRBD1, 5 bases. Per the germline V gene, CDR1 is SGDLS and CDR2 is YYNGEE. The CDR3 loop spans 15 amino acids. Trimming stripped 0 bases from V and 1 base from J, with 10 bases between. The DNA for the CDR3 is TGTGCCAGCAGCGTAGTACAGGCTGCGAACACTGAAGCTTTCTTT. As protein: CASSVVQAANTEAFF.

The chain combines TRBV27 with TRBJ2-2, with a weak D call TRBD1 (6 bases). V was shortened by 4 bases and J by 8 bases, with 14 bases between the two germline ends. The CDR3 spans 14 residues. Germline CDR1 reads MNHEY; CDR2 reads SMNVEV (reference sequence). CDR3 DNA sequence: TGTGCCAGCAGTTGGCTCTCAGGGGCGGGGGAGCTGTTTTTT. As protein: CASSWLSGAGELFF.

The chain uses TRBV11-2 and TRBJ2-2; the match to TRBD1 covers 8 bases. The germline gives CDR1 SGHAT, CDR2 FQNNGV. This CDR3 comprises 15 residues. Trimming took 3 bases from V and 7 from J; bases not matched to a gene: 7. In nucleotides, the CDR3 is TGTGCCAGCAGCTTGCGGTGGACAGGGAGCGGGGAGCTGTTTTTT. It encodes CASSLRWTGSGELFF.

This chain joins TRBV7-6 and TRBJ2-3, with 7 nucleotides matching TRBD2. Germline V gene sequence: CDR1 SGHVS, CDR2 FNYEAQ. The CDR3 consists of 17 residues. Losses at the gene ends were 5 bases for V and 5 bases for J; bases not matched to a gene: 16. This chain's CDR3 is CASSETWGSGPQDTQYF. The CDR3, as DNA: TGTGCCAGCAGCGAAACCTGGGGTAGCGGGCCCCAAGATACGCAGTATTTT.

Here the CDR3 reads CASSLFYDPRETQYF. CDR3 coding DNA: TGTGCCAGCAGTTTATTTTATGACCCGAGGGAGACCCAGTACTTC. The rearrangement joins TRBV27 to TRBJ2-5; D gene unclear. Germline loops: CDR1 MNHEY, CDR2 SMNVEV (reference sequence). The CDR3 totals 15 residues. V was trimmed by 1 base and J by 5 bases, leaving 14 bases between them.

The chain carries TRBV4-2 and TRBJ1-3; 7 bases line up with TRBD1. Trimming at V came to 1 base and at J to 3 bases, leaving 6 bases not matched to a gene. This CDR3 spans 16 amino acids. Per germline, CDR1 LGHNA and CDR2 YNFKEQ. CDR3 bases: TGTGCCAGCAGCCAAGCCGACAGGGTGAATGGAAACACCATATATTTT. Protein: CASSQADRVNGNTIYF.

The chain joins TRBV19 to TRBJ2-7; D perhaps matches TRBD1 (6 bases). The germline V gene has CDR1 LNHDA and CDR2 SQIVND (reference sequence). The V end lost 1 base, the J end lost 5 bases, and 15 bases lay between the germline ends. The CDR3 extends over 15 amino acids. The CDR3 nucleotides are TGTGCCAGTAGTATAGGCGAGACAGGTTTCGACGAGCAGTACTTC. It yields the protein CASSIGETGFDEQYF.

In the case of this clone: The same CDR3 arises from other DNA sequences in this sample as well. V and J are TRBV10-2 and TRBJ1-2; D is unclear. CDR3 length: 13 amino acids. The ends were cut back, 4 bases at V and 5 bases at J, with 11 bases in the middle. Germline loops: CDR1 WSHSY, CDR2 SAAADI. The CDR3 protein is CASSGQVDYGYTF. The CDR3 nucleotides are TGCGCCAGCAGTGGGCAGGTAGATTATGGCTACACCTTC.

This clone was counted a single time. The CDR3: CASSAVSGTYNEQFF. The CDR3, as DNA: TGTGCCAGCAGCGCCGTTAGCGGGACCTACAATGAGCAGTTCTTC. The chain recombines TRBV7-3 with TRBJ2-1; TRBD2 aligns across 8 bases. This CDR3 contains 15 residues. V lost 5 bases and J lost 2; bases outside the gene matches: 5. Germline lookup yields CDR1 SGHTA and CDR2 FQGTGA.

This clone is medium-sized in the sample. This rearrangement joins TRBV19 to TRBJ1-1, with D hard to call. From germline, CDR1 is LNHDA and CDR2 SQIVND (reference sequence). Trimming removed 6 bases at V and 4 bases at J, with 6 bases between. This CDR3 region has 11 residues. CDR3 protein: CASSGITEAFF. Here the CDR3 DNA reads TGTGCCAGTAGCGGGATCACTGAAGCTTTCTTT. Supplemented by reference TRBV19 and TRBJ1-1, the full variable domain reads DGGITQSPKYLFRKEGQNVTLSCEQNLNHDAMYWYRQDPGQGLRLIYYSQIVNDFQKGDIAEGYSVSREKKESFPLTVTSAQKNPTAFYLCASSGITEAFFGQGTRLTVV.

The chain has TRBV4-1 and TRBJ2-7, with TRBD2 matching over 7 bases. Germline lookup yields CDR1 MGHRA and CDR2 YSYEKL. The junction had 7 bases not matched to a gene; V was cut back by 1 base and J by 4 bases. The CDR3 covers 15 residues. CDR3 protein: CASSQGDSGLYEQYF. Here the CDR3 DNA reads TGCGCCAGCAGCCAAGGGGATAGCGGGCTATACGAGCAGTACTTC.

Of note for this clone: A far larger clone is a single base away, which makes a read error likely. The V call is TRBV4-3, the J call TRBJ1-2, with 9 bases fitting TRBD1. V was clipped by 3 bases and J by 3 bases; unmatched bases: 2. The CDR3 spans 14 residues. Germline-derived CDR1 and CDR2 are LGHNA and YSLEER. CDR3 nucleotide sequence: TGCGCCAGCAGCCAGGACAGGGGCGACTATGGCTACACCTTC. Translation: CASSQDRGDYGYTF.

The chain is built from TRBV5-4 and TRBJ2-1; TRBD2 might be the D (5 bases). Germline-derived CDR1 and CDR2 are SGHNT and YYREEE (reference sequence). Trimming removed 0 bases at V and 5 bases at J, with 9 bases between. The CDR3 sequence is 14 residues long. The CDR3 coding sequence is TGTGCCAGCAGCTTGGTCGGCGGGCACAATGAGCAGTTCTTC. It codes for CASSLVGGHNEQFF.

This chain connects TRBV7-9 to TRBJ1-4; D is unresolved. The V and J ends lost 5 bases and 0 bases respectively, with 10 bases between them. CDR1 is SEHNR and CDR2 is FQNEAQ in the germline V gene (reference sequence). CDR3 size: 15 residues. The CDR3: CASSPPGTTNEKLFF. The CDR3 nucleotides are TGTGCCAGCAGCCCGCCCGGGACAACTAATGAAAAACTGTTTTTT. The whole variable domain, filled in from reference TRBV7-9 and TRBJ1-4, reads DTGVSQNPRHKITKRGQNVTFRCDPISEHNRLYWYRQTLGQGPEFLTYFQNEAQLEKSRLLSDRFSAERPKGSFSTLEIQRTEQGDSAMYLCASSPPGTTNEKLFFGSGTQLSVL.

As DNA, the CDR3 is TGTGCCAGCAGTCCTACCGGGACAGGGTATAATGAGCAGTTCTTC. It translates to CASSPTGTGYNEQFF. The chain joins TRBV6-5 to TRBJ2-1, with TRBD1 identical over 9 bases. V was clipped by 5 bases and J by 7 bases; unmatched bases: 9. Germline V gene lookup returns CDR1 MNHEY and CDR2 SVGAGI. The CDR3 consists of 15 residues.

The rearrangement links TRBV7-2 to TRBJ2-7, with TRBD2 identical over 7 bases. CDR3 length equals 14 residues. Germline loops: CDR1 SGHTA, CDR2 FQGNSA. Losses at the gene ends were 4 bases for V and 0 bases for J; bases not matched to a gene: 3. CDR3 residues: CASSSSGSSYEQYF. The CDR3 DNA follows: TGTGCCAGCAGCTCTAGCGGTAGCTCCTACGAGCAGTACTTC.

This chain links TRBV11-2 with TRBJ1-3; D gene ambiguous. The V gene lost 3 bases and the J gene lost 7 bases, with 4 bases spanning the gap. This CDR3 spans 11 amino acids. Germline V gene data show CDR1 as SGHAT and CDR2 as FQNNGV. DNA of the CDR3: TGTGCCAGCAGCTTGAGTAACACCATATATTTT. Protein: CASSLSNTIYF.

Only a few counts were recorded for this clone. The CDR3 nucleotides are TGCGCCAGCAGCCAAGATGGAGGCTACGACACAGATACGCAGTATTTT. Translation: CASSQDGGYDTDTQYF. This rearrangement joins TRBV4-3 to TRBJ2-3; possible D gene TRBD2, 5 bases. Trimming took off 0 bases at V and 2 bases at J, with 12 bases between the two ends. The CDR3 is made up of 16 amino acids. CDR1 LGHNA and CDR2 YSLEER come from the germline V gene.

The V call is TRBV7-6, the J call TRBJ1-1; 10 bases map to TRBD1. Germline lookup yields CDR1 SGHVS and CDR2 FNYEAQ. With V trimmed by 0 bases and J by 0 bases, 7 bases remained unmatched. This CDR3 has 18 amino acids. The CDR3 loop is CASSLARDRGFVNTEAFF. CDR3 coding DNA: TGTGCCAGCAGCTTAGCCCGGGACAGGGGTTTCGTGAACACTGAAGCTTTCTTT. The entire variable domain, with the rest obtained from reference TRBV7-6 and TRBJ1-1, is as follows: GAGVSQSPRYKVTKRGQDVALRCDPISGHVSLYWYRQALGQGPEFLTYFNYEAQQDKSGLPNDRFSAERPEGSISTLTIQRTEQRDSAMYRCASSLARDRGFVNTEAFFGQGTRLTVV.

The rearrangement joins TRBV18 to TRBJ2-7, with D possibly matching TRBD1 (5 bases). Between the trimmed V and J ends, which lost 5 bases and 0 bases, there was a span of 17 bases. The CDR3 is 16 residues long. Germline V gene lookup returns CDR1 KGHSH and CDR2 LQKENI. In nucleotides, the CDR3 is TGTGCCAGCTCATCGGTAACAGGATACGTCTCCTACGAGCAGTACTTC. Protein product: CASSSVTGYVSYEQYF.

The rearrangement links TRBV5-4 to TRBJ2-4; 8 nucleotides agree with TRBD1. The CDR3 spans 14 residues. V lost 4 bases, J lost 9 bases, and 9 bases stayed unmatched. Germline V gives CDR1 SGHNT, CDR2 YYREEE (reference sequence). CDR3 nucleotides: TGTGCCAGCAGCGGAAAGGACAGGGATGGCATTCAGTACTTC. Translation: CASSGKDRDGIQYF. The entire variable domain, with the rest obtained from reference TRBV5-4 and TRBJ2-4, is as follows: ETGVTQSPTHLIKTRGQQVTLRCSSQSGHNTVSWYQQALGQGPQFIFQYYREEENGRGNFPPRFSGLQFPNYSSELNVNALELDDSALYLCASSGKDRDGIQYFGAGTRLSVL.

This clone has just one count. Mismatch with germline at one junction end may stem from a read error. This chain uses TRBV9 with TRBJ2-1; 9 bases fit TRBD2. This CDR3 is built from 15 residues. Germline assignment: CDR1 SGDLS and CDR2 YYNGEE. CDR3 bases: TGTGTCAGCAGCGTAGTTAGCGGGAGACGTAATGAGCAGTTCTTC. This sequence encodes CVSSVVSGRRNEQFF. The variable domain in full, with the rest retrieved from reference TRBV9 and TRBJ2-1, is DSGVTQTPKHLITATGQRVTLRCSPRSGDLSVYWYQQSLDQGLQFLIQYYNGEERAKGNILERFSAQQFPDLHSELNLSSLELGDSALYFCVSSVVSGRRNEQFFGPGTRLTVL.

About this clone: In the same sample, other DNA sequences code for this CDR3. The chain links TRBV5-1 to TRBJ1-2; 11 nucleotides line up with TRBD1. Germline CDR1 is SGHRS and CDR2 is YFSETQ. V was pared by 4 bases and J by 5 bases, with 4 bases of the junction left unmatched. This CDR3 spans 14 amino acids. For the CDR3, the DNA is TGCGCCAGCAGCCTAGGGACAGGGGGGTATGGCTACACCTTC. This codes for CASSLGTGGYGYTF.

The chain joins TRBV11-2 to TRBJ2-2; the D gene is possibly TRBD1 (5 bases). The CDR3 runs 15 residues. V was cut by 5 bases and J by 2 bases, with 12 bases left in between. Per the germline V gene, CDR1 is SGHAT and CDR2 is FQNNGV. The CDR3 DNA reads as TGTGCCAGCAGCCAAGGGGCAGGAAACACCGGGGAGCTGTTTTTT. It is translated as CASSQGAGNTGELFF.

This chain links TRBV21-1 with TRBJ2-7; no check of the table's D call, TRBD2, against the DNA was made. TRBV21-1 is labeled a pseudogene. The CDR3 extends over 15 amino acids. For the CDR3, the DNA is TGTGCCAGCAGCAAAGAAGATCCGGGGATGGGCGAGCAGTACTTC. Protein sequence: CASSKEDPGMGEQYF.